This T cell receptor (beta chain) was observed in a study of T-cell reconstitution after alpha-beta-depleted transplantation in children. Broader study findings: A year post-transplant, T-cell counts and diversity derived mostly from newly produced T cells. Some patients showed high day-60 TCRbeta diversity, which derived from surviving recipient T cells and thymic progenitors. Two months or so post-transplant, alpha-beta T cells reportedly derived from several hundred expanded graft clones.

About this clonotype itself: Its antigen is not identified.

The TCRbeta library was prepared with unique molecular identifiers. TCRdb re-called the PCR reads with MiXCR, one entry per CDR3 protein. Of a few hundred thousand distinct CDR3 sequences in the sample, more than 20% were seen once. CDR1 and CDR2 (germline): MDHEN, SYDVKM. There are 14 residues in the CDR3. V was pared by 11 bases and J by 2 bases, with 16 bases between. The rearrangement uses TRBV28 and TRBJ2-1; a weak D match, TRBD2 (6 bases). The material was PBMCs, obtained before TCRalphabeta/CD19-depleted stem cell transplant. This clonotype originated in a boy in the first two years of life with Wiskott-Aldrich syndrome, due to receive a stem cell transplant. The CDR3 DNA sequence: TGTGCCGGCCGAGGTAGCGGTACCTACAATGAGCAGTTCTTC. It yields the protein CAGRGSGTYNEQFF.